These T cell receptor beta chains were read from a single sample in a study of blood T cell repertoires in COVID-19. Method: immunoSEQ multiplex PCR; TCRdb's copy keeps in-frame clones and lacks some. The sample includes around 330,000 clones, approximately 88% seen only once; the top ten take 1.5% to 2%. The source material was peripheral blood. These receptors all stem from a woman aged 30 to 39 with COVID-19, enrolled during active disease. CDR3s leave out the opening cysteine and the closing phenylalanine or tryptophan. The order of the fields is V gene, CDR3 protein.

v_gene: TRBV9; CDR3aa: ASSVASQETQY
v_gene: TRBV2; CDR3aa: ASKSGGVSTGELF
v_gene: TRBV29-1; CDR3aa: SVVANEQF
v_gene: TRBV2; CDR3aa: ASSELAGNHYTQY
v_gene: TRBV7-9; CDR3aa: ASSSGLLYEQY
v_gene: TRBV3-1/TRBV3-2; CDR3aa: ASSQVGSSGGYIRHEQF
v_gene: TRBV28; CDR3aa: ASSRLGGARKDGYT
v_gene: TRBV18; CDR3aa: ASSRQGYTEAF
v_gene: TRBV18; CDR3aa: ASSPPNRRTFSGNTIY
v_gene: TRBV10-2; CDR3aa: ASRHRDTEPYNEQF
v_gene: TRBV4-1; CDR3aa: ASSRSTGQHEKLF
v_gene: TRBV7-8; CDR3aa: ASSHAGLTNTGELF
v_gene: TRBV30; CDR3aa: AWSSGNQPQH
v_gene: TRBV5-4; CDR3aa: ASRRSGTNEQF